This T cell receptor beta chain comes out of a study of Graves' ophthalmopathy and Graves' hyperthyroidism. Researchers took RNA transcripts and amplified TCR beta CDR3 regions from them. RT-PCR in the first round used HTBI primers; a second-round multiplex PCR followed. MiXCR, applied by TCRdb to the multiplex PCR reads, yields one record per CDR3 protein. Among 900,000 to 1,200,000 distinct CDR3 sequences, about 40% were seen once, and the ten largest hold around 10%. Clinicians diagnosed using symptoms, serum thyroxine, TRAb, thyroid ultrasound and orbital computed tomography. The receptor's source is an adult man with Graves' hyperthyroidism. Sequenced material: peripheral blood or thyroid tissue (not recorded which).

Here the CDR3 reads CSASARGSYEQYF. The CDR3 DNA sequence: TGCAGTGCTAGCGCCCGGGGGTCCTACGAGCAGTACTTC. The V and J genes are TRBV20-1 and TRBJ2-7; TRBD2 might be the D (6 bases). This CDR3 spans 13 amino acids. Trimming took off 3 bases at V and 1 base at J, with 10 bases between the two ends. The germline V gene has CDR1 DFQATT and CDR2 SNEGSKA (reference sequence).